This is a list of T cell receptor beta chains from one sample in a study of cytomegalovirus exposure and HLA in healthy donors. Libraries were prepared by immunoSEQ multiplex PCR; TCRdb keeps only in-frame clonotypes and omits some of them. Of 250,000 to 350,000 clones listed, under 90% were seen once; the top ten hold about 0.3%. Sequencing was done on a sample of PBMCs. These receptors were collected from a girl aged 2 to 10 in good health and CMV-seronegative. The CDR3 runs from the conserved cysteine through the conserved F or W. The D gene is left open where the match is weak. Part of the rows lack a size; the others show once, few, many or a class for expanded clones.

clone_size,v_call,j_call,d_call,cdr3_aa,cdr3_nt
NA,TRBV11-2,TRBJ1-4,NA,CASSLVSASRRATNEKLFF,TGTGCCAGCAGCTTAGTTTCGGCTAGCAGGAGGGCAACTAATGAAAAACTGTTTTTT
NA,TRBV28,TRBJ2-5,NA,CASSSVGLAQETQYF,TGTGCCAGCAGTTCAGTCGGACTCGCTCAAGAGACCCAGTACTTC
NA,TRBV4-1,TRBJ2-3,NA,CASSQDRGATDTQYF,TGCGCCAGCAGCCAAGACCGCGGGGCCACAGATACGCAGTATTTT
NA,TRBV13,TRBJ2-7,NA,CASSPFYPYEQYF,TGTGCCAGCAGCCCCTTCTACCCCTACGAGCAGTACTTC
NA,TRBV5-4,TRBJ1-4,NA,CASSLRETNEKLFF,TGTGCCAGCAGCTTGAGGGAGACTAATGAAAAACTGTTTTTT
NA,TRBV2,TRBJ1-1,NA,CATKTRSEAFF,TGTGCCACGAAAACCAGGTCTGAAGCTTTCTTT
NA,TRBV30,TRBJ2-7,TRBD1,CAWNLKRDRDYEQYF,TGTGCCTGGAATCTGAAACGGGACAGGGATTACGAGCAGTACTTC
NA,TRBV7-9,TRBJ1-6,NA,CASSLEAGVNSPLHF,TGTGCCAGCAGCTTAGAAGCGGGAGTTAATTCACCCCTCCACTTT
NA,TRBV28,TRBJ1-4,NA,CASSSGALNEKLFF,TGTGCCAGCAGTTCAGGGGCCCTTAATGAAAAACTGTTTTTT
NA,TRBV5-1,TRBJ1-2,TRBD1,CASSAEIPGGADYGYTF,TGCGCCAGCAGCGCCGAAATTCCAGGGGGCGCAGACTATGGCTACACCTTC
few,TRBV28,TRBJ1-2,TRBD1,CASSLEAGGHGYTF,TGTGCCAGCAGTTTGGAGGCAGGGGGCCATGGCTACACCTTC
NA,TRBV11-2,TRBJ2-1,TRBD2,CASSWTSGRVGYNEQFF,TGTGCCAGCAGCTGGACTAGCGGGAGAGTGGGGTACAATGAGCAGTTCTTC
NA,TRBV7-9,TRBJ2-3,NA,CASSFGGDTQYF,TGTGCCAGCAGCTTCGGTGGAGATACGCAGTATTTT
NA,TRBV27,TRBJ2-3,NA,CASSYSGERDTQYF,TGTGCCAGCAGCTATAGCGGAGAGCGGGATACGCAGTATTTT
NA,TRBV2,TRBJ2-2,TRBD1,CASKPRTGVSGELFF,TGTGCCAGCAAACCAAGGACAGGGGTTTCCGGGGAGCTGTTTTTT
NA,TRBV19,TRBJ2-5,NA,CASSIAPRETQYF,TGTGCCAGTAGTATAGCCCCCCGGGAGACCCAGTACTTC